This passage covers 31 T cell receptor beta chains from one sample sequenced in a study of shared clonotypes between healthy human individuals (dated by TCRdb to 2018 to 2021). Libraries were prepared through the immunoSEQ multiplex PCR assay. TCRdb stores this immuneACCESS table with in-frame sequences only. Part of the clones is absent; in the studies checked, under half of the shortfall reflects unresolved V genes, and no reason is known for the rest. The sample table lists approximately 1,500,000 clones, 95% to 99% of them with a count of one. The top ten clonotypes cover about 0.42% of the sample. Sample: naive CD4+ T cells sorted from blood. The intended sense of this specimen's cell subset or site label: CD45RA+ positively selected. The receptors here all came from a man aged 25-45 years in good health.

The gene calls are TRBV9 and TRBJ2-1; a possible D gene is TRBD1 (6 bases). Germline CDR1 is SGDLS and CDR2 is YYNGEE. This CDR3 has 17 residues. Trimming pared 0 bases from V and 7 bases from J, leaving 20 bases between. In DNA form, the CDR3 reads TGTGCCAGCAGCGTAGATTACAGGGTTCAGAGGGATAATGAGCAGTTCTTC. Amino acids: CASSVDYRVQRDNEQFF.

The chain carries TRBV11-2 and TRBJ2-7; D remains unclear. The V gene lost 1 base and the J gene lost 1 base, with 5 bases spanning the gap. The germline CDR1 and CDR2 sequences are SGHAT and FQNNGV. This CDR3 comprises 13 residues. The CDR3 nucleotides read TGTGCCAGCAGCTTAGTAATTTCCTACGAGCAGTACTTC. It yields the protein CASSLVISYEQYF.

The genes are TRBV18 and TRBJ2-7; the D gene is possibly TRBD2 (6 bases). Germline CDR1 and CDR2: KGHSH and LQKENI. V was trimmed by 0 bases and J by 5 bases, leaving 11 bases between them. The length of the CDR3 is 14 residues. This CDR3 reads CASSPPRGIHEQYF. The DNA of the CDR3 is TGTGCCAGCTCACCACCTCGGGGGATCCACGAGCAGTACTTC.

V gene TRBV7-2 combines with J gene TRBJ2-1, with D maybe TRBD2 (5 bases). V gave up 1 base and J gave up 10 bases, with 11 bases separating them. In germline, CDR1 is SGHTA, CDR2 FQGNSA. The CDR3 is made up of 13 amino acids. CDR3 sequence (DNA): TGTGCCAGCAGCTTAGACGTGTCGGGGGAGCAGTTCTTC. The encoded protein is CASSLDVSGEQFF.

This clone was counted a single time. The chain employs TRBV9 and TRBJ2-6; D unclear. The CDR3 is made up of 14 amino acids. Trimming left V 8 bases short and J 1 base short, with 10 bases between. From germline, CDR1 is SGDLS and CDR2 YYNGEE. The CDR3 DNA follows: TGTGCCAGTGTTGAGACGTCTGGGGCCAACGTCCTGACTTTC. It encodes CASVETSGANVLTF.

In the case of this clone: Different DNA sequences within this sample yield the same CDR3. CDR3 loop: CASSPGSATNEKLFF. The CDR3 DNA reads TGCGCCAGCAGCCCAGGGAGCGCAACTAATGAAAAACTGTTTTTT. The rearrangement joins TRBV5-1 to TRBJ1-4; D may be TRBD1 (5 bases). With 4 bases removed from V and 0 bases from J, the gap between germline ends came to 10 bases. Germline values: CDR1 SGHRS, CDR2 YFSETQ. The CDR3 spans 15 residues. Variable domain in full (rest from reference TRBV5-1 and TRBJ1-4): KAGVTQTPRYLIKTRGQQVTLSCSPISGHRSVSWYQQTPGQGLQFLFEYFSETQRNKGNFPGRFSGRQFSNSRSEMNVSTLELGDSALYLCASSPGSATNEKLFFGSGTQLSVL.

This chain joins TRBV14 and TRBJ2-7; D is unresolved. The CDR3 is 16 residues long. The germline V and J ends were trimmed by 3 bases and 0 bases, with 15 bases remaining between them. CDR1 SGHDN and CDR2 FVKESK come from the germline V gene. The CDR3 reads CASSHPRYPSSYEQYF. The CDR3 DNA reads as TGTGCCAGCAGCCACCCTCGGTACCCCAGCTCCTACGAGCAGTACTTC.

This clone has a handful of counts. The chain employs TRBV20-1 and TRBJ1-5; D is undetermined. V shed 3 bases and J shed 11 bases, with 8 bases lying between them. The length of the CDR3 is 10 residues. The germline gives CDR1 DFQATT, CDR2 SNEGSKA (reference sequence). CDR3 in amino acids: CSASFRAQHF. The CDR3 nucleotides are TGCAGTGCTAGTTTTAGAGCCCAGCATTTT.

This chain links TRBV6-1 with TRBJ1-4, with D perhaps TRBD1 (5 bases). V was pared by 7 bases and J by 5 bases, with 11 bases between. The V gene's germline CDR1 is MNHNS and CDR2 SASEGT. The CDR3 is made up of 13 amino acids. DNA for the CDR3: TGTGCCAGCACCCGGGACTTGAATGAAAAACTGTTTTTT. Amino acids: CASTRDLNEKLFF.

V is TRBV19 and J is TRBJ2-2, with D possibly being TRBD1 (6 bases). Germline CDR1 is LNHDA and CDR2 is SQIVND (reference sequence). Trimming shortened V by 7 bases and J by 1 base, and 13 bases separated the two germline ends. The CDR3 is 15 amino acids. The CDR3 here is CASKTQGRNTGELFF. The CDR3 region has the DNA TGTGCCAGTAAAACCCAGGGGAGGAACACCGGGGAGCTGTTTTTT.

The V call is TRBV5-8, the J call TRBJ1-4; no firm D call. CDR1 SGHTS and CDR2 YDEGEE come from the germline V gene. This CDR3 has 15 residues. V lost 3 bases, J lost 8 bases, and 17 bases lay in between. This CDR3 is CASSYPHSWEEKLFF. CDR3 coding DNA: TGTGCCAGCAGCTACCCCCATTCCTGGGAGGAAAAACTGTTTTTT.

The count of this clone is one. The chain is built from TRBV28 and TRBJ2-1; weak D call: TRBD1 (5 bases). The CDR3 covers 15 residues. Trimming removed 6 bases at V and 7 bases at J, with 19 bases between. CDR1 MDHEN and CDR2 SYDVKM come from the germline V gene. The CDR3 sequence is CASRLQGLESNEQFF. The CDR3 coding sequence is TGTGCCAGCAGGCTCCAGGGCTTAGAAAGTAATGAGCAGTTCTTC. The whole variable domain, filled in from reference TRBV28 and TRBJ2-1, reads DVKVTQSSRYLVKRTGEKVFLECVQDMDHENMFWYRQDPGLGLRLIYFSYDVKMKEKGDIPEGYSVSREKKERFSLILESASTNQTSMYLCASRLQGLESNEQFFGPGTRLTVL.

The chain links TRBV29-1 to TRBJ2-1, with D hard to call. The length of the CDR3 is 14 residues. V dropped 4 bases and J dropped 5 bases, with 15 bases sitting between them. Germline V gene lookup returns CDR1 SQVTM and CDR2 ANQGSEA. CDR3 amino acids: CSVAPRGWDNEQFF. CDR3 sequence (DNA): TGCAGCGTTGCCCCCAGAGGTTGGGACAATGAGCAGTTCTTC.

The chain uses TRBV18 and TRBJ2-7; 8 bases match TRBD2. The CDR3 is 14 residues long. The germline V gene has CDR1 KGHSH and CDR2 LQKENI. Trimming cost V 6 bases and J 2 bases; bases outside gene matches: 6. The DNA of the CDR3 is TGTGCCAGCTCGCCGGGGGGGGTCCCCTACGAGCAGTACTTC. Encoded protein: CASSPGGVPYEQYF. Using reference TRBV18 and TRBJ2-7 for the parts outside the CDR3, the full variable domain is NAGVMQNPRHLVRRRGQEARLRCSPMKGHSHVYWYRQLPEEGLKFMVYLQKENIIDESGMPKERFSAEFPKEGPSILRIQQVVRGDSAAYFCASSPGGVPYEQYFGPGTRLTVT.

This clone was seen only a few times. V and J are TRBV28 and TRBJ1-2; possibly TRBD1 for D (5 bases). This CDR3 has 13 amino acids. The V end lost 6 bases, the J end lost 4 bases, and 12 bases lay between the germline ends. CDR1 is MDHEN, CDR2 SYDVKM, per germline. Written as DNA, the CDR3 is TGTGCCAGCAGACACGACAGCGTCTATGGCTACACCTTC. It codes for CASRHDSVYGYTF.

V and J are TRBV2 and TRBJ2-3; 8 bases agree with TRBD1. The V segment lost 6 bases and the J segment 2 bases; nucleotides outside the gene matches: 16. Germline-derived CDR1 and CDR2 are SNHLY and FYNNEI. CDR3 size: 18 residues. The CDR3 DNA sequence: TGTGCCAGCAGCACCTTGGATGGGGACAGGAAAGCCACAGATACGCAGTATTTT. Its translation is CASSTLDGDRKATDTQYF.

Comment on this clone: In the same sample, other DNA sequences code for this CDR3. The chain combines TRBV6-5 with TRBJ1-1; a possible D gene is TRBD1 (6 bases). V lost 4 bases and J 2 bases, leaving 8 bases between the germline ends. The length of the CDR3 is 13 residues. The germline V gene has CDR1 MNHEY and CDR2 SVGAGI. Here the CDR3 reads CASSWTVNTEAFF. The CDR3 DNA reads TGTGCCAGCAGTTGGACAGTAAACACTGAAGCTTTCTTT.

The gene calls are TRBV2 and TRBJ2-7; 11 bases line up with TRBD2. V was pared by 5 bases and J by 3 bases, with 3 bases of the junction left unmatched. CDR3 length equals 14 residues. Germline CDR1 and CDR2: SNHLY and FYNNEI. The CDR3 DNA reads TGTGCCAGCAGTTCTAGCGGGAGGTTCTACGAGCAGTACTTC. This codes for CASSSSGRFYEQYF.

The chain carries TRBV7-3 and TRBJ2-3; D is ambiguous. CDR1 is SGHTA and CDR2 is FQGTGA in the germline V gene. Trimming removed 1 base from V and 1 base from J, with 3 bases in between. The CDR3 is made up of 13 amino acids. DNA of the CDR3: TGTGCCAGCAGCTTAATTCGCACAGATACGCAGTATTTT. This gives the protein CASSLIRTDTQYF.

The rearrangement links TRBV6-1 to TRBJ2-7, with D maybe TRBD2 (5 bases). Germline values: CDR1 MNHNS, CDR2 SASEGT. With 6 bases removed from V and 0 bases from J, the gap between germline ends came to 15 bases. The CDR3 runs to 15 residues. The chain's CDR3 is CASRILALSSYEQYF. The DNA for the CDR3 is TGTGCCAGCAGAATATTAGCGCTCAGCTCCTACGAGCAGTACTTC.

The chain employs TRBV7-2 and TRBJ2-5; D not certain. CDR3 size: 13 residues. V dropped 3 bases and J dropped 3 bases, with 8 bases sitting between them. CDR1 is SGHTA, CDR2 FQGNSA, per germline. The CDR3 is CASSLMGEETQYF. The CDR3 nucleotides read TGTGCCAGCAGCTTGATGGGTGAAGAGACCCAGTACTTC.

The genes are TRBV5-1 and TRBJ1-2; D may be TRBD1 (6 bases). V was trimmed by 4 bases and J by 10 bases, leaving 23 bases between them. The CDR3 has 15 amino acids. Germline CDR1 reads SGHRS; CDR2 reads YFSETQ. The CDR3 coding sequence is TGCGCCAGCAGCGGGGGCCCCAGACAAGTTAGCAACTACACCTTC. It is translated as CASSGGPRQVSNYTF. The variable domain in full, completed from reference TRBV5-1 and TRBJ1-2, reads KAGVTQTPRYLIKTRGQQVTLSCSPISGHRSVSWYQQTPGQGLQFLFEYFSETQRNKGNFPGRFSGRQFSNSRSEMNVSTLELGDSALYLCASSGGPRQVSNYTFGSGTRLTVV.

The chain employs TRBV7-2 and TRBJ2-5, with 10 bases matching TRBD1. V lost 3 bases to trimming and J lost 4 bases; unmatched junction nucleotides: 2. Per germline, CDR1 SGHTA and CDR2 FQGNSA. This CDR3 contains 14 residues. The CDR3 loop reads CASSFRTGGETQYF. In nucleotides, the CDR3 is TGTGCCAGCAGCTTCCGGACAGGGGGAGAGACCCAGTACTTC.

This chain links TRBV10-2 with TRBJ2-7; TRBD2 matches at 8 bases. The CDR3 loop spans 15 amino acids. The junction had 13 bases not matched to a gene; V was cut back by 9 bases and J by 3 bases. CDR1 and CDR2 (germline): WSHSY, SAAADI. CDR3 nucleotides: TGCGCCAGTAGGTGGGTAGATAGCGGGAACTACGAGCAGTACTTC. Amino acid sequence: CASRWVDSGNYEQYF.

The V call is TRBV27, the J call TRBJ2-2, with D perhaps matching TRBD2 (6 bases). Germline CDR1 is MNHEY and CDR2 is SMNVEV (reference sequence). The CDR3 spans 16 residues. Deletions cut 4 bases from V and 5 bases from J, with 17 bases between. The CDR3 reads CASSSISVGGTGELFF. The CDR3 bases are TGTGCCAGCAGTTCCATCTCGGTGGGAGGAACCGGGGAGCTGTTTTTT.

This clone is a singleton in its sample. The chain combines TRBV5-1 with TRBJ2-3; D might be TRBD2 (5 bases). The germline V gene encodes CDR1 SGHRS and CDR2 YFSETQ. Trimming took 0 bases from V and 5 from J, leaving 16 bases between them. The CDR3 spans 16 residues. The CDR3 region has the DNA TGCGCCAGCAGCTTGGGTACTAGTCTCCGGGGAGATACGCAGTATTTT. Protein: CASSLGTSLRGDTQYF.

J is TRBJ1-4 and V is TRBV29-1; maybe TRBD1 (6 bases). CDR3 size: 14 residues. The germline V and J ends were trimmed by 6 bases and 6 bases, with 17 bases remaining between them. Germline V gene data show CDR1 as SQVTM and CDR2 as ANQGSEA. As DNA, the CDR3 is TGCAGCGTGTCAGGGGTGCTTACACATGAAAAACTGTTTTTT. This codes for CSVSGVLTHEKLFF. Full variable domain (outside the CDR3, taken from reference TRBV29-1 and TRBJ1-4): SAVISQKPSRDICQRGTSLTIQCQVDSQVTMMFWYRQQPGQSLTLIATANQGSEATYESGFVIDKFPISRPNLTFSTLTVSNMSPEDSSIYLCSVSGVLTHEKLFFGSGTQLSVL.

For this clone: The same CDR3 can be traced to other DNA sequences in this sample. The rearrangement uses TRBV27 and TRBJ1-5, with 7 bases lining up with TRBD1. Germline V gene lookup returns CDR1 MNHEY and CDR2 SMNVEV (reference sequence). The trim removed 4 bases at V and 6 bases at J, leaving 3 bases unmatched. The CDR3 consists of 13 residues. The CDR3 sequence: CASSYTGVQPQHF. CDR3 DNA: TGTGCCAGCAGTTACACAGGGGTTCAGCCCCAGCATTTT.

This sequence joins TRBV28 and TRBJ1-1; a possible D gene is TRBD1 (6 bases). CDR1 and CDR2 from the germline V gene are MDHEN and SYDVKM. CDR3 length: 16 amino acids. Trimming left V 7 bases short and J 5 bases short, with 23 bases between. The CDR3 DNA reads TGTGCCAGCATCTTAGGGGGGGCGAACGTCGGAACTGAAGCTTTCTTT. Translating it yields CASILGGANVGTEAFF. The entire variable domain, with the rest obtained from reference TRBV28 and TRBJ1-1, is as follows: DVKVTQSSRYLVKRTGEKVFLECVQDMDHENMFWYRQDPGLGLRLIYFSYDVKMKEKGDIPEGYSVSREKKERFSLILESASTNQTSMYLCASILGGANVGTEAFFGQGTRLTVV.

As regards this clone: The sample carries other DNA sequences with the same CDR3. This rearrangement joins TRBV2 to TRBJ1-5; D is ambiguous. V was cut by 6 bases and J by 2 bases, with 8 bases left in between. This CDR3 has 13 amino acids. Per germline, CDR1 SNHLY and CDR2 FYNNEI. CDR3 amino acids: CASRRGGNQPQHF. CDR3 DNA sequence: TGTGCCAGCAGGCGGGGAGGCAATCAGCCCCAGCATTTT.

The chain has TRBV5-1 and TRBJ2-2; D is undetermined. CDR3 size: 14 residues. Between the trimmed V and J ends, which lost 6 bases and 6 bases, there was a span of 15 bases. CDR1 is SGHRS, CDR2 YFSETQ, per germline. CDR3 bases: TGCGCCAGCACAGGAATCAGCAACCCCGGGGAGCTGTTTTTT. Translation: CASTGISNPGELFF.